This TCR beta chain derives from a study of shared clonotypes between healthy human individuals. Study-wide results and limits: Sampling included only blood; tissue repertoires likely differ. Clonotype sharing among donors likely depends on sequencing depth.

The authors ran unsorted PBMC replicate PCRs on around 270 ng DNA, approximately 30,000 T cell genomes. Original analysis: Junction-only immunoSEQ sequences carried no quality scores, so filtering differed. Using immunoSEQ multiplex PCR, the repertoire was profiled, and TCRdb retains in-frame clones only, with some absent. V and J calls and clone size are as listed in that table; D and trimming were resolved from the DNA. The sample includes over 400,000 clones, approximately 78% of them seen just once. The trim removed 5 bases at V and 0 bases at J, leaving 8 bases unmatched. The CDR3 contains 16 residues. Germline CDR1 and CDR2: SEHNR and FQNEAQ (reference sequence). In regard to this clone: No antigen is known for it.

The source is a woman between 35 and 50 years old in good health. Some clones in this sample may be carry-over from other donors' samples. Material for sequencing was PBMCs. The V and J genes are TRBV7-9 and TRBJ2-3; 7 bases align to TRBD2. This chain's CDR3 is CASSTRLAVSTDTQYF. CDR3 nucleotides: TGTGCCAGCAGCACCAGACTAGCAGTTAGCACAGATACGCAGTATTTT.